The clone carrying this T cell receptor beta chain was detected many times. What it binds is not known. These data originate in a study of T-cell reconstitution after alpha-beta-depleted transplantation in children. Overall study results and limits: Newly generated T cells supplied most T-cell counts and diversity one year post-transplant. The origin of high day-60 TCRbeta diversity in some patients lay in surviving recipient T cells and thymic progenitors. Several hundred expanded graft clones reportedly were the source of alpha-beta T cells about two months after transplant.

Molecular barcoding with unique molecular identifiers was used for the TCRbeta library. TCRdb recomputed calls from the PCR reads with MiXCR, one row per CDR3 protein. Counted here are approximately 32,000 distinct CDR3 sequences, about 6.7% occurring once; the ten biggest clones make up around 25%. V lost 4 bases and J 5 bases, leaving 11 bases between the germline ends. The CDR3 runs to 12 residues. The germline CDR1 and CDR2 sequences are SQVTM and ANQGSEA. The J gene is TRBJ1-2, the V gene TRBV29-1; D remains ambiguous. Sequences were derived from peripheral blood, sampled 60 days after TCRalphabeta/CD19-depleted stem cell transplant. The origin of this receptor is a child younger than two who had a stem cell transplant for acute myeloid leukemia, so the T cells may come from the graft donor. The CDR3 here is CSVVAPTYGYTF. Written as DNA, the CDR3 is TGCAGCGTTGTTGCGCCGACGTATGGCTACACCTTC.